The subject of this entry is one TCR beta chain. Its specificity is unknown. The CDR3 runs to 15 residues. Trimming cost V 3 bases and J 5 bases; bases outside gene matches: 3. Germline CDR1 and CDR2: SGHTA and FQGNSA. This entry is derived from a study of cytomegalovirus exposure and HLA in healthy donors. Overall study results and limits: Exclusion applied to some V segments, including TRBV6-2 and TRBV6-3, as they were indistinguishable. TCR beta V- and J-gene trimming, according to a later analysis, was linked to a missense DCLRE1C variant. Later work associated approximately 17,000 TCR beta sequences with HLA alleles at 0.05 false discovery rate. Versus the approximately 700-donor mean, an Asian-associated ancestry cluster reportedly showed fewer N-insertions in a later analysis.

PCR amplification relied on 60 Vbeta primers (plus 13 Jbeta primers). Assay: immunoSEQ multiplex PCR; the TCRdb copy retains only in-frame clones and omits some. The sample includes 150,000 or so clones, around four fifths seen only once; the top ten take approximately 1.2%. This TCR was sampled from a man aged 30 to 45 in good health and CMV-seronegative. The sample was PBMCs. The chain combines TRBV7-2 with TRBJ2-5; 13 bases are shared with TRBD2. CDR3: CASSLGLAGSETQYF. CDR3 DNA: TGTGCCAGCAGCTTGGGACTAGCGGGATCGGAGACCCAGTACTTC.